What follows are 30 T cell receptor beta chains derived from one specimen sequenced in a study of blood T cell repertoires in COVID-19. This table comes from immunoSEQ multiplex PCR, and its TCRdb copy is limited to in-frame clones, with some not included. The sample carries 25,000 to 35,000 clones, 60% to 80% recorded once. What was sequenced was peripheral blood. The source is a boy aged 2 to 10 with active or convalescent COVID-19.

The V and J genes are TRBV6-5 and TRBJ1-5; D gene ambiguous. Per germline, CDR1 MNHEY and CDR2 SVGAGI. CDR3 length equals 12 residues. Trimming cost V 6 bases and J 7 bases, with 10 bases left between them. CDR3 sequence reads: CASSIPGQPQHF. Written as DNA, the CDR3 is TGTGCCAGCAGCATTCCGGGGCAGCCCCAGCATTTT.

This clone came up a few times. The chain is built from TRBV6-5 and TRBJ2-6; 8 positions match TRBD1. CDR1 is MNHEY, CDR2 SVGAGI, per germline. With 8 bases clipped from V and 11 bases from J, the junction kept 11 bases outside the gene matches. This CDR3 region has 14 residues. The CDR3 bases are TGTGCCAGCCGACCGGGACAGGCTTCGCACGTCCTGACTTTC. Protein sequence: CASRPGQASHVLTF.

The table lists this clone with a few counts. The chain uses TRBV11-2 and TRBJ2-5, with 14 bases aligning to TRBD2. With 2 bases clipped from V and 5 bases from J, the junction kept 4 bases outside the gene matches. The CDR3 extends over 16 amino acids. The V gene's germline CDR1 is SGHAT and CDR2 FQNNGV. The CDR3 DNA follows: TGTGCCAGCAGCTTAAGACTAGCGGGGGGGCCGGAGACCCAGTACTTC. Its translation is CASSLRLAGGPETQYF.

The chain links TRBV3-1 (or the pseudogene TRBV3-2) to TRBJ1-1; 8 nucleotides align to TRBD1. The CDR3 consists of 13 residues. Trimming at V came to 1 base and at J to 7 bases, leaving 2 bases not matched to a gene. The germline gives CDR1 LGHDT, CDR2 YNNKEL (reference sequence). CDR3 amino acids: CASSQVDRGEAFF. CDR3 DNA: TGTGCCAGCAGCCAAGTAGACAGGGGTGAAGCTTTCTTT.

The chain carries TRBV2 and TRBJ2-1, with TRBD2 matching 12 bases. The length of the CDR3 is 17 residues. Germline trimming cut 0 bases from V and 5 bases from J; bases unmatched to any gene: 5. Per the germline V gene, CDR1 is SNHLY and CDR2 is FYNNEI. DNA of the CDR3: TGTGCCAGCAGTGAAGCCAGGAGGACTAGCGGGAACAATGAGCAGTTCTTC. Translated, it gives CASSEARRTSGNNEQFF.

CDR3 protein: CSVGAGQTKQYF. CDR3 coding DNA: TGCAGCGTTGGGGCTGGACAGACAAAGCAGTACTTC. The chain uses TRBV29-1 and TRBJ2-7, with D perhaps TRBD1 (6 bases). The CDR3 spans 12 residues. Germline V gene sequence: CDR1 SQVTM, CDR2 ANQGSEA. The ends were cut back, 4 bases at V and 8 bases at J, with 15 bases in the middle.

The J gene is TRBJ1-2, the V gene TRBV28; D is undetermined. V lost 3 bases and J lost 0, with 11 bases in between. Germline CDR1 and CDR2: MDHEN and SYDVKM. CDR3 size: 15 residues. In DNA form, the CDR3 reads TGTGCCAGCAGTTTGCGGCCTTTCCCTAACTATGGCTACACCTTC. Encoded protein: CASSLRPFPNYGYTF.

The chain couples TRBV19 to TRBJ1-4, with D maybe TRBD1 (6 bases). Germline V gene lookup returns CDR1 LNHDA and CDR2 SQIVND (reference sequence). The CDR3 is 13 residues long. V was shortened by 6 bases and J by 4 bases, with 9 bases between the two germline ends. The CDR3, as DNA: TGTGCCAGTAGGGACAGCTATAATGAAAAACTGTTTTTT. Translating gives CASRDSYNEKLFF.

This clone was detected only once. The J gene is TRBJ2-1, the V gene TRBV11-2; tentatively, D is TRBD1 (6 bases). V was shortened by 5 bases and J by 4 bases, with 9 bases between the two germline ends. The CDR3 has 13 amino acids. The germline gives CDR1 SGHAT, CDR2 FQNNGV. This CDR3 reads CASSRQVYNEQFF. CDR3 nucleotide sequence: TGTGCCAGCAGCAGACAGGTATACAATGAGCAGTTCTTC.

This clone occurred a few times. The chain joins TRBV28 to TRBJ2-7, with no clear D. The CDR3 runs 12 residues. Trimming cost V 6 bases and J 3 bases, with 9 bases left between them. CDR1 is MDHEN, CDR2 SYDVKM, per germline. The CDR3 DNA sequence: TGTGCCAGCAGCTATACGATCTACGAGCAGTACTTC. This sequence encodes CASSYTIYEQYF.

This sequence joins TRBV7-8 and TRBJ2-1; the match to TRBD2 covers 9 bases. CDR1 is SGHVS, CDR2 FQNEAQ, per germline. CDR3 length: 15 residues. V lost 5 bases to trimming and J lost 4 bases; unmatched junction nucleotides: 6. Written as DNA, the CDR3 is TGTGCCAGCAGCCGAGGGCGGGAGGGATACAATGAGCAGTTCTTC. It is translated as CASSRGREGYNEQFF.

The gene calls are TRBV7-6 and TRBJ1-2, with TRBD1 matching over 9 bases. With V trimmed by 5 bases and J by 8 bases, 12 bases remained unmatched. The CDR3 consists of 15 residues. Germline V gene sequence: CDR1 SGHVS, CDR2 FNYEAQ. Written as DNA, the CDR3 is TGTGCCAGCAGCCTCTTCGAACAGGGGGCGCGCGGCTACACCTTC. Protein: CASSLFEQGARGYTF.

This clone turned up a few times. The chain recombines TRBV9 with TRBJ2-2; D is unresolved. This CDR3 comprises 15 residues. CDR1 and CDR2 (germline): SGDLS, YYNGEE. V was clipped by 0 bases and J by 0 bases, with 6 bases between them. The CDR3 DNA reads as TGTGCCAGCAGCGTAGTCAGATCGAACACCGGGGAGCTGTTTTTT. It translates to CASSVVRSNTGELFF.

The rearrangement uses TRBV30 and TRBJ2-7; 10 nucleotides align to TRBD2. Trimming removed 3 bases from V and 3 bases from J; junction bases left unmatched: 11. The V gene's germline CDR1 is GTSNPN and CDR2 SVGIG (reference sequence). This CDR3 is 16 amino acids long. The CDR3 coding sequence is TGTGCCTGGAGGTTAGCCCTAGCGGGAGTGCTCTACGAGCAGTACTTC. Translating it yields CAWRLALAGVLYEQYF.

This clone was counted a few times. The rearrangement joins TRBV7-2 to TRBJ2-5; D is possibly TRBD2 (7 bases). Looked up from germline, CDR1 is SGHTA and CDR2 is FQGNSA. With 6 bases removed from V and 5 bases from J, the gap between germline ends came to 25 bases. This CDR3 is built from 17 residues. CDR3 coding DNA: TGTGCCAGCAGTTTAACCGGGGGGCGGTCTAGGACGGAGACCCAGTACTTC. It encodes CASSLTGGRSRTETQYF.

The chain employs TRBV19 and TRBJ2-7, with a weak D call TRBD1 (6 bases). CDR1 and CDR2 (germline): LNHDA, SQIVND (reference sequence). CDR3 size: 13 residues. Trimming took 4 bases from V and 2 from J, leaving 9 bases between them. This chain's CDR3 is CASSNREAYEQYF. CDR3 DNA: TGTGCCAGTAGTAACAGGGAAGCCTACGAGCAGTACTTC.

V gene TRBV10-3 combines with J gene TRBJ2-7; D is uncertain. The germline gives CDR1 ENHRY, CDR2 SYGVKD. The length of the CDR3 is 16 residues. V dropped 0 bases and J dropped 7 bases, with 19 bases sitting between them. This CDR3 reads CAISESVGKASREQYV. CDR3 nucleotides: TGTGCCATCAGTGAGTCGGTCGGCAAGGCTTCGAGGGAGCAGTACGTC.

This clone was picked up a small number of times. The rearrangement joins TRBV19 to TRBJ1-5; D ambiguous. Per germline, CDR1 LNHDA and CDR2 SQIVND (reference sequence). The CDR3 totals 15 residues. V was pared by 1 base and J by 6 bases, with 13 bases between. The CDR3 DNA reads as TGTGCCAGTAGTATAGGACACCCCTGGCGTCAGCCCCAGCATTTT. This codes for CASSIGHPWRQPQHF.

This chain connects TRBV6-2 or TRBV6-3 to TRBJ2-3; 8 positions match TRBD2. The V gene end was trimmed by 6 bases and the J gene end by 0 bases; junction bases not matched to a gene: 8. The CDR3 is 16 amino acids. Germline CDR1 is MNHEY and CDR2 is SVGEGT. The CDR3 loop is CASSTGSGASTDTQYF. In DNA form, the CDR3 reads TGTGCCAGCAGCACCGGTAGCGGGGCTAGCACAGATACGCAGTATTTT.

This rearrangement joins TRBV10-1 to TRBJ2-3, with 7 nucleotides matching TRBD1. J was trimmed by 2 bases and V by 2 bases; bases with no gene match: 1. CDR3 length: 14 amino acids. Germline V gives CDR1 WNHNN, CDR2 SYGVQD (reference sequence). The CDR3 reads CASSEGTVTDTQYF. Here the CDR3 DNA reads TGCGCCAGCAGTGAGGGGACAGTCACAGATACGCAGTATTTT.

The chain joins TRBV6-5 to TRBJ1-1; the D gene is possibly TRBD1 (5 bases). This CDR3 comprises 15 residues. Germline CDR1 MNHEY, CDR2 SVGAGI. Trimming cost V 0 bases and J 0 bases, with 8 bases left between them. The CDR3 protein is CASSYSIGVNTEAFF. DNA for the CDR3: TGTGCCAGCAGTTACTCGATAGGGGTGAACACTGAAGCTTTCTTT.

The chain has TRBV18 and TRBJ2-7, with D perhaps TRBD1 (6 bases). CDR3 length: 17 amino acids. V was cut by 2 bases and J by 0 bases, with 17 bases left in between. CDR1 KGHSH and CDR2 LQKENI come from the germline V gene. CDR3 bases: TGTGCCAGCTCACCAAGTAAACAGGGCGCCATCTCCTACGAGCAGTACTTC. Residues: CASSPSKQGAISYEQYF.

In its sample, this clone was seen once. The chain employs TRBV27 and TRBJ2-7, with 8 bases that match TRBD2. After removal of 3 bases from V and 3 bases from J, the junction contained 4 bases not matched to a gene. This CDR3 has 14 residues. Per the germline V gene, CDR1 is MNHEY and CDR2 is SMNVEV (reference sequence). The CDR3 DNA reads as TGTGCCAGCAGTTTCTACGGGGGGGGCTACGAGCAGTACTTC. The encoded protein is CASSFYGGGYEQYF.

The chain has TRBV28 and TRBJ2-7, with TRBD1 as a possible D gene (6 bases). Trimming stripped 2 bases from V and 3 bases from J, with 8 bases between. Germline CDR1 reads MDHEN; CDR2 reads SYDVKM. The CDR3 sequence is 13 residues long. The CDR3 sequence is CASSLGQFYEQYV. For the CDR3, the DNA is TGTGCCAGCAGTTTAGGACAGTTCTACGAGCAGTACGTC.

This rearrangement joins TRBV5-1 to TRBJ1-1, with D possibly being TRBD1 (5 bases). V shed 2 bases and J shed 3 bases, with 8 bases lying between them. The CDR3 contains 13 residues. Germline lookup yields CDR1 SGHRS and CDR2 YFSETQ. The CDR3 DNA reads TGCGCCAGCAGCTTTCTACAGGACACTGAAGCTTTCTTT. Translation gives CASSFLQDTEAFF.

This chain uses TRBV18 with TRBJ1-1; 9 bases agree with TRBD1. The CDR3 covers 14 residues. V was pared by 6 bases and J by 6 bases, with 8 bases of the junction left unmatched. CDR1 is KGHSH, CDR2 LQKENI, per germline. In DNA form, the CDR3 reads TGTGCCAGCTCTCAAATCGACAGGGGGGCTGAAGCTTTCTTT. Translation: CASSQIDRGAEAFF.

This chain joins TRBV25-1 and TRBJ1-6, with 7 bases fitting TRBD1. The V gene end was trimmed by 6 bases and the J gene end by 13 bases; junction bases not matched to a gene: 12. Germline V gene sequence: CDR1 MGHDK, CDR2 SYGVNS. The CDR3 consists of 14 residues. Written as DNA, the CDR3 is TGTGCCAGCAGCCTAAACAGGGGTTCGGGGCCCCTCCACTTT. Translating gives CASSLNRGSGPLHF.

The J gene is TRBJ1-4, the V gene TRBV20-1; D is undetermined. V was clipped by 7 bases and J by 8 bases, with 11 bases between them. Germline V gene sequence: CDR1 DFQATT, CDR2 SNEGSKA (reference sequence). The CDR3 covers 11 residues. The CDR3 loop reads CSVQWREKLFF. CDR3 coding DNA: TGCAGTGTTCAATGGCGGGAAAAACTGTTTTTT.

The V call is TRBV7-8, the J call TRBJ2-7; the match to TRBD1 covers 7 bases. The CDR3 length is 17 residues. V was pared by 5 bases and J by 1 base, with 14 bases of the junction left unmatched. Germline loops: CDR1 SGHVS, CDR2 FQNEAQ. The CDR3 sequence is CASSTGNRGIRSYEQYF. The CDR3 region has the DNA TGTGCCAGCAGCACTGGAAACAGGGGCATACGTTCCTACGAGCAGTACTTC.

This clone rates as medium-sized. The CDR3 here is CASSQGADKWARSGYTF. The CDR3 DNA sequence: TGTGCCAGCAGTCAGGGGGCTGACAAGTGGGCTAGGAGTGGCTACACCTTC. This sequence joins TRBV28 and TRBJ1-2; 8 bases are a match to TRBD1. The trim removed 5 bases at V and 7 bases at J, leaving 18 bases unmatched. Germline V lookup: CDR1 MDHEN, CDR2 SYDVKM. This CDR3 comprises 17 residues.